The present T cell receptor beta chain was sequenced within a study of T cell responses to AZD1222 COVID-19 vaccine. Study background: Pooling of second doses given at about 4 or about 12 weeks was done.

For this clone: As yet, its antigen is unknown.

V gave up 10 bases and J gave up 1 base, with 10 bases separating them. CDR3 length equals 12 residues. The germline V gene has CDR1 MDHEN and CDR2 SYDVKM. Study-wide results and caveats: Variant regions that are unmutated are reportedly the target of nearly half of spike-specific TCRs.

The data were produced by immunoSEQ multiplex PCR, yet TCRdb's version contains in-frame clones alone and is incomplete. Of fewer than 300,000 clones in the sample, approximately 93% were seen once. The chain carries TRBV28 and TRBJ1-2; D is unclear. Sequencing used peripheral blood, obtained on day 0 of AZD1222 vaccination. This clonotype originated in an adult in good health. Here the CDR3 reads CAIPGVNYGYTF. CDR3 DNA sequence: TGTGCCATCCCCGGGGTTAACTATGGCTACACCTTC.